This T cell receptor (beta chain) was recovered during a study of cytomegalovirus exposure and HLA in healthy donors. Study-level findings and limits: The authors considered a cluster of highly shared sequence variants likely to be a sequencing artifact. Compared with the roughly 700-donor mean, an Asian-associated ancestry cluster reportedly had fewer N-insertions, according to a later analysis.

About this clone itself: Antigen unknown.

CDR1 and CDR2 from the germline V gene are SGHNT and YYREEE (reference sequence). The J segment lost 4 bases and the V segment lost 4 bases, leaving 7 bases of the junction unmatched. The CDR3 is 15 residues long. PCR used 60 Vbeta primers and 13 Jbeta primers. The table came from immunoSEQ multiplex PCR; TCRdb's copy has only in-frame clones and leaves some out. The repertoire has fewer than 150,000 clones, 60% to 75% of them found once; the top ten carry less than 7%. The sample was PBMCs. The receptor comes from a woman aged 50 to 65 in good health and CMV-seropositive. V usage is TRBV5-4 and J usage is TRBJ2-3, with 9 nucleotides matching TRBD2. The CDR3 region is CASSRWGGGADTQYF. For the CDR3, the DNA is TGTGCCAGCAGCCGGTGGGGCGGGGGGGCAGATACGCAGTATTTT.